A single sample gave rise to the 19 T cell receptor beta chains below, sequenced in a study of T cell changes during pregnancy in multiple sclerosis. Assay used: immunoSEQ multiplex PCR; TCRdb lists only in-frame clones, some missing. The sample has some 49,000 clones; 95% are singletons. The source material was CD8+ T cells from peripheral blood mononuclear cells, sampled in the first trimester of pregnancy. Receptor source: a female donor with multiple sclerosis, enrolled in a pregnancy study.

This clone was observed a single time. V and J are TRBV29-1 and TRBJ1-2, with TRBD1 matching 7 bases. The germline V gene has CDR1 SQVTM and CDR2 ANQGSEA. The CDR3 sequence is 15 residues long. J was trimmed by 2 bases and V by 1 base; bases with no gene match: 7. CDR3 residues: CSVEGDSYQNYGYTF. The CDR3, as DNA: TGCAGCGTTGAAGGGGACAGTTATCAAAACTATGGCTACACCTTC.

V is TRBV9 and J is TRBJ2-2, with 10 positions matching TRBD2. The trim removed 4 bases at V and 3 bases at J, leaving 9 bases unmatched. The CDR3 has 17 residues. Germline assignment: CDR1 SGDLS and CDR2 YYNGEE. For the CDR3, the DNA is TGTGCCAGCAGCCCCCCTCTAGCGGGAGATGACACCGGGGAGCTGTTTTTT. Translating it yields CASSPPLAGDDTGELFF.

V and J are TRBV11-2 and TRBJ1-1; tentative D call: TRBD1 (6 bases). V shed 5 bases and J shed 3 bases, with 13 bases lying between them. Germline V gene sequence: CDR1 SGHAT, CDR2 FQNNGV. The CDR3 spans 14 residues. CDR3 nucleotides: TGTGCCAGCAGCCTGCAAGGGGGATACACTGAAGCTTTCTTT. Translation gives CASSLQGGYTEAFF.

J is TRBJ2-1 and V is TRBV6-1; D might be TRBD1 (6 bases). V was pared by 3 bases and J by 2 bases, with 11 bases between. The CDR3 contains 15 residues. Germline assignment: CDR1 MNHNS and CDR2 SASEGT. In DNA form, the CDR3 reads TGTGCCAGCAGTGAGGAAAGGGGGACCTACAATGAGCAGTTCTTC. This gives the protein CASSEERGTYNEQFF.

J is TRBJ2-3 and V is TRBV5-5; the D is unclear. CDR3 size: 14 residues. Germline CDR1 reads SGHKS; CDR2 reads YYEKEE (reference sequence). V was pared by 0 bases and J by 5 bases, with 10 bases between. In nucleotides, the CDR3 is TGTGCCAGCAGCTTGGGGAACCGCGGAGATACGCAGTATTTT. This codes for CASSLGNRGDTQYF.

This clone occurred a few times. The chain joins TRBV19 to TRBJ1-2; TRBD1 might be the D (5 bases). Trimming cost V 10 bases and J 6 bases, with 15 bases left between them. Per germline, CDR1 LNHDA and CDR2 SQIVND (reference sequence). The CDR3 has 12 residues. The CDR3 loop is CATNPGTHGYTF. The CDR3 nucleotides are TGTGCCACAAACCCAGGGACTCATGGCTACACCTTC.

The V gene is TRBV6-1, the J gene TRBJ1-1, with D possibly being TRBD1 (5 bases). Per germline, CDR1 MNHNS and CDR2 SASEGT. The CDR3 contains 13 residues. Between the trimmed V and J ends, which lost 5 bases and 4 bases, there was a span of 11 bases. CDR3 nucleotide sequence: TGTGCCAGCAGTTTATTAGGGGCCACTGAAGCTTTCTTT. Translating it yields CASSLLGATEAFF.

This chain uses TRBV27 with TRBJ1-2, with D unclear. Between the trimmed V and J ends, which lost 5 bases and 2 bases, there was a span of 9 bases. Germline lookup yields CDR1 MNHEY and CDR2 SMNVEV (reference sequence). The CDR3 is made up of 13 amino acids. The CDR3, as DNA: TGTGCCAGCAGTGTCGACAAGAACTATGGCTACACCTTC. Its protein is CASSVDKNYGYTF.

The V and J genes are TRBV27 and TRBJ2-1; 11 bases align to TRBD2. V lost 0 bases, J lost 9 bases, and 13 bases stayed unmatched. Germline V gene data show CDR1 as MNHEY and CDR2 as SMNVEV (reference sequence). The CDR3 loop spans 18 amino acids. The CDR3, as DNA: TGTGCCAGCAGTTTATCCGGACAGGGTCCGGGACTAGCGGCTGAGCAGTTCTTC. The encoded protein is CASSLSGQGPGLAAEQFF.

In nucleotides, the CDR3 is TGCACTGTCCCGGGGGAAAACACAGATACGCAGTATTTT. Translating it yields CTVPGENTDTQYF. The chain uses TRBV29-1 and TRBJ2-3; D perhaps matches TRBD2 (6 bases). The germline CDR1 and CDR2 sequences are SQVTM and ANQGSEA. The CDR3 is made up of 13 amino acids.

The chain recombines TRBV27 with TRBJ2-7; TRBD2 might be the D (8 bases). Germline lookup yields CDR1 MNHEY and CDR2 SMNVEV (reference sequence). V dropped 3 bases and J dropped 7 bases, with 19 bases sitting between them. The CDR3 runs to 15 residues. The CDR3 protein is CASSFSTGGGGEQYF. CDR3 DNA sequence: TGTGCCAGCAGTTTTAGTACGGGAGGGGGCGGGGAGCAGTACTTC.

V and J are TRBV6-5 and TRBJ1-2; D remains unclear. V was pared by 2 bases and J by 5 bases, with 9 bases between. The CDR3 contains 13 residues. Per the germline V gene, CDR1 is MNHEY and CDR2 is SVGAGI. CDR3 region: CASSYESGYGYTF. The CDR3 DNA is TGTGCCAGCAGTTACGAATCCGGGTATGGCTACACCTTC.

The chain is built from TRBV9 and TRBJ2-7; TRBD2 is a possible D gene (6 bases). The CDR3 extends over 15 amino acids. The V end lost 0 bases, the J end lost 1 base, and 11 bases lay between the germline ends. The germline CDR1 and CDR2 sequences are SGDLS and YYNGEE. The CDR3: CASSVGAGFSYEQYF. CDR3 DNA: TGTGCCAGCAGCGTAGGGGCGGGGTTTTCCTACGAGCAGTACTTC.

This chain connects TRBV27 to TRBJ2-5, with 9 bases lining up with TRBD1. The V segment lost 6 bases and the J segment 1 base; nucleotides outside the gene matches: 3. Germline CDR1 reads MNHEY; CDR2 reads SMNVEV (reference sequence). The CDR3 has 14 residues. CDR3 amino acids: CASRDRGSQETQYF. CDR3 nucleotide sequence: TGTGCCAGCAGGGACAGGGGATCCCAAGAGACCCAGTACTTC.

This chain joins TRBV30 and TRBJ2-5, with D perhaps matching TRBD2 (5 bases). The CDR3 length is 12 residues. The V gene lost 2 bases and the J gene lost 7 bases, with 11 bases spanning the gap. Germline CDR1 GTSNPN, CDR2 SVGIG (reference sequence). The DNA for the CDR3 is TGTGCCTGGAGTCCGTCTGCGGGGACCCAGTACTTC. It encodes CAWSPSAGTQYF.

This chain joins TRBV4-3 and TRBJ1-3, with 8 bases lining up with TRBD1. Germline V gives CDR1 LGHNA, CDR2 YSLEER. Germline trimming cut 0 bases from V and 2 bases from J; bases unmatched to any gene: 6. The CDR3 is 17 residues long. The CDR3 sequence: CASSQDRQGFTGNTIYF. DNA for the CDR3: TGCGCCAGCAGCCAAGATAGACAGGGGTTTACTGGAAACACCATATATTTT.

Concerning this clone itself: The same CDR3 also results from other DNA sequences found in this sample. This chain links TRBV27 with TRBJ1-1; 9 positions agree with TRBD1. V lost 4 bases and J lost 2; bases outside the gene matches: 2. CDR1 is MNHEY and CDR2 is SMNVEV in the germline V gene (reference sequence). This CDR3 region has 14 residues. The CDR3 sequence is CASSSGQGNTEAFF. The CDR3 region has the DNA TGTGCCAGCAGTTCGGGACAGGGAAACACTGAAGCTTTCTTT.

The rearrangement joins TRBV29-1 to TRBJ2-5; 7 bases fit TRBD2. J was trimmed by 5 bases and V by 6 bases; bases with no gene match: 3. This CDR3 has 11 amino acids. From germline, CDR1 is SQVTM and CDR2 ANQGSEA. CDR3: CSVPGGETQYF. DNA of the CDR3: TGCAGCGTCCCCGGGGGGGAGACCCAGTACTTC.

J is TRBJ1-1 and V is TRBV27; D is perhaps TRBD1 (6 bases). The germline V and J ends were trimmed by 8 bases and 0 bases, with 19 bases remaining between them. Germline V gene data show CDR1 as MNHEY and CDR2 as SMNVEV (reference sequence). This CDR3 spans 16 amino acids. CDR3 sequence (DNA): TGTGCCAGCGTAGGAAGGGACACTCAAATGAACACTGAAGCTTTCTTT. Translating gives CASVGRDTQMNTEAFF.